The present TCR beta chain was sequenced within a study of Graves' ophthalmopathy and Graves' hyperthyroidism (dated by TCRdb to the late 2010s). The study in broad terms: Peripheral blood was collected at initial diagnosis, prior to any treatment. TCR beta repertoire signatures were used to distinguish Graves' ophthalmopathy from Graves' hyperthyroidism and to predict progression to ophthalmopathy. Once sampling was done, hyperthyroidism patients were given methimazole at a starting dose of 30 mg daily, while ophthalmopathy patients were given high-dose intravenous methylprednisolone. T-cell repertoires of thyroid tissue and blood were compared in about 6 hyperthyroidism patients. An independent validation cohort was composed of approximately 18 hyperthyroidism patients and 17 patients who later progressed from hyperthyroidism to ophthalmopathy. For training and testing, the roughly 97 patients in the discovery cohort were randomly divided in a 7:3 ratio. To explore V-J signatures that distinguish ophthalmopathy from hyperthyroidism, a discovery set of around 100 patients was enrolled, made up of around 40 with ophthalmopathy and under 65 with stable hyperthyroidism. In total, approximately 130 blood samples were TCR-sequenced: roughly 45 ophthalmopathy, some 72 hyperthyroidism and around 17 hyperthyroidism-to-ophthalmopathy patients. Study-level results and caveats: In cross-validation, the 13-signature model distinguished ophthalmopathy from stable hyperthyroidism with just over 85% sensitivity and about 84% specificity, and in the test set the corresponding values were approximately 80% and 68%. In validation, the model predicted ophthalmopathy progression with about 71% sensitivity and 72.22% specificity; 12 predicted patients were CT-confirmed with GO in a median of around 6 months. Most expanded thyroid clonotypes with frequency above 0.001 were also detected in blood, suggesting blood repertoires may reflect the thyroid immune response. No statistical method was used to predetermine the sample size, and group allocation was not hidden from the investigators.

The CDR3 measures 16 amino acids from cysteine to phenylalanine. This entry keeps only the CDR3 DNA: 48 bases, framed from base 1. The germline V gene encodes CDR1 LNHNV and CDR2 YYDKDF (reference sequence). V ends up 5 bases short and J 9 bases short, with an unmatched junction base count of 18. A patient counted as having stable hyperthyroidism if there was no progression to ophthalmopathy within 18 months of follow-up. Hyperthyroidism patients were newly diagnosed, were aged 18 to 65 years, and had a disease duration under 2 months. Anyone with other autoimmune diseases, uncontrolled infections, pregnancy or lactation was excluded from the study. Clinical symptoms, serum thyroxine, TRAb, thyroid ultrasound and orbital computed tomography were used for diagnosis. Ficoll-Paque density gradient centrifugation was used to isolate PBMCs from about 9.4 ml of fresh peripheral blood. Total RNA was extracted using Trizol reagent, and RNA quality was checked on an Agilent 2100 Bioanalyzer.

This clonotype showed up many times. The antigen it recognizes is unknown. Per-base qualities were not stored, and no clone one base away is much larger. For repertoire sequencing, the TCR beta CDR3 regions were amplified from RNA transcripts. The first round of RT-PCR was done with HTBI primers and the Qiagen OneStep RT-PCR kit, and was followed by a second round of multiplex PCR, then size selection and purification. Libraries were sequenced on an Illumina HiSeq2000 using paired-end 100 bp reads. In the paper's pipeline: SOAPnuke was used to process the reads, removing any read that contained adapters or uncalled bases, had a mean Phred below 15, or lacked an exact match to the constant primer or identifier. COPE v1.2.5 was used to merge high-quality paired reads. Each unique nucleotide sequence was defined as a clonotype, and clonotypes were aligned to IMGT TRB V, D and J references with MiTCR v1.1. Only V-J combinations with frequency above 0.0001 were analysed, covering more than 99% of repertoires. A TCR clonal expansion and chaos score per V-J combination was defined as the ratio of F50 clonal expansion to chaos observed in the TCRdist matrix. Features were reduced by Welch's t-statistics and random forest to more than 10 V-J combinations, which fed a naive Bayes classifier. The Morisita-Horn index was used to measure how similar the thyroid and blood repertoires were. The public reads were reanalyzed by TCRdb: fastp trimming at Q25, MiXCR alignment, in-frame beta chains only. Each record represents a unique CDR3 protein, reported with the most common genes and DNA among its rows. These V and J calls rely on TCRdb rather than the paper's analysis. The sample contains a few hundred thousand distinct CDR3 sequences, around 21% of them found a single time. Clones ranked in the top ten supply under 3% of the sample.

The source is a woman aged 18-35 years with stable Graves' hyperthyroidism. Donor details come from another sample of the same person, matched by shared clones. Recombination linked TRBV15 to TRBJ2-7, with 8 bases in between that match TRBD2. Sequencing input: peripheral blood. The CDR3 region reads CATSRHQTGGSLLQYF. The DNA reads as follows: TGTGCCACCAGCCGTCATCAGACGGGGGGGAGTTTGTTGCAGTACTTC. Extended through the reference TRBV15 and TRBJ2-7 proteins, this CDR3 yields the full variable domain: DAMVIQNPRYQVTQFGKPVTLSCSQTLNHNVMYWYQQKSSQAPKLLFHYYDKDFNNEADTPDNFQSRRPNTSFCFLDIRSPGLGDTAMYLCATSRHQTGGSLLQYFGPGTRLTVT.